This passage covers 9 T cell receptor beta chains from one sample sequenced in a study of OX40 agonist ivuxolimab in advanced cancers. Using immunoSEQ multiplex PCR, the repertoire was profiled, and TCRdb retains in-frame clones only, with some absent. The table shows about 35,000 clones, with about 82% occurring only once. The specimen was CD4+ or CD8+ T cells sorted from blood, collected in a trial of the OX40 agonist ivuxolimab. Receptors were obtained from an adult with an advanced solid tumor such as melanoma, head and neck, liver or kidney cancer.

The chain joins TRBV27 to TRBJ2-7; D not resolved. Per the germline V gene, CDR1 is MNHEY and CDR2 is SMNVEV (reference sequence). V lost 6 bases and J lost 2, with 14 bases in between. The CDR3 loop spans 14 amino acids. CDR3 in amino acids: CASRFSYNTYEQYF. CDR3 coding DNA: TGTGCCAGCAGATTTTCCTACAATACCTACGAGCAGTACTTC.

In nucleotides, the CDR3 is TGTGCCAGCGCTCTAGCGGGTGTCGCCGGGGAGCTGTTTTTT. Its translation is CASALAGVAGELFF. The J gene is TRBJ2-2, the V gene TRBV13; 8 nucleotides agree with TRBD2. This CDR3 region has 14 residues. V dropped 8 bases and J dropped 6; count of bases not matched to a gene: 8. Germline CDR1 PRHDT, CDR2 FYEKMQ (reference sequence).

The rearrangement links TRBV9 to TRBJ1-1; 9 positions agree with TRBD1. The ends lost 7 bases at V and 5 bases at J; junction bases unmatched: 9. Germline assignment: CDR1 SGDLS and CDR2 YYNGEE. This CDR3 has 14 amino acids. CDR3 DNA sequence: TGTGCCAGCGGACTACAGGGGGCGCGGACTGAAGCTTTCTTT. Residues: CASGLQGARTEAFF.

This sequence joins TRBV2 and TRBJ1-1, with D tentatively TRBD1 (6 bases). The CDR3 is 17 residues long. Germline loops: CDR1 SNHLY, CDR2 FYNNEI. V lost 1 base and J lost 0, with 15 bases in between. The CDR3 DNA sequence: TGTGCCAGCAGTGAAGAAGTAGGGTACAGGGTGAACACTGAAGCTTTCTTT. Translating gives CASSEEVGYRVNTEAFF.

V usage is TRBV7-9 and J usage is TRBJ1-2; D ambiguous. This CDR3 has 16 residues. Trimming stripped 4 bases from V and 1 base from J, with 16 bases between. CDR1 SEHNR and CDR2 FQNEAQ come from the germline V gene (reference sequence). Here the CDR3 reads CASSSDLGAHNYGYTF. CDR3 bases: TGTGCCAGCAGCTCCGATTTGGGCGCTCATAACTATGGCTACACCTTC.

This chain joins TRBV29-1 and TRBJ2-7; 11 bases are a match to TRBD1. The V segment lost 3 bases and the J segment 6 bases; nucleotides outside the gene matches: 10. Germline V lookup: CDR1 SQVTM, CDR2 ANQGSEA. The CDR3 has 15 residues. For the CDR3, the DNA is TGCAGCGTTGAGGGGGGACAGGGGGATCCTCGCGAGCAGTACTTC. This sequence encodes CSVEGGQGDPREQYF.

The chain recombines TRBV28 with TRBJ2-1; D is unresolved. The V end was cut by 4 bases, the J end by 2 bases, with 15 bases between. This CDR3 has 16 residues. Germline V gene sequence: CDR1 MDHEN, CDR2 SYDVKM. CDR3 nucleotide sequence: TGTGCCAGCAGTTCTTCTAGTGCCGCTACCTACAATGAGCAGTTCTTC. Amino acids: CASSSSSAATYNEQFF. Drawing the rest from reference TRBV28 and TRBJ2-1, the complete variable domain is DVKVTQSSRYLVKRTGEKVFLECVQDMDHENMFWYRQDPGLGLRLIYFSYDVKMKEKGDIPEGYSVSREKKERFSLILESASTNQTSMYLCASSSSSAATYNEQFFGPGTRLTVL.

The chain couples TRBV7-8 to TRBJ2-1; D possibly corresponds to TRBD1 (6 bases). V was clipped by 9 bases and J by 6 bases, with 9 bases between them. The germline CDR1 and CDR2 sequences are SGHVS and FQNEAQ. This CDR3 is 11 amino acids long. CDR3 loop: CASKQGNEQFF. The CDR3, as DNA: TGTGCCAGTAAACAGGGCAATGAGCAGTTCTTC.

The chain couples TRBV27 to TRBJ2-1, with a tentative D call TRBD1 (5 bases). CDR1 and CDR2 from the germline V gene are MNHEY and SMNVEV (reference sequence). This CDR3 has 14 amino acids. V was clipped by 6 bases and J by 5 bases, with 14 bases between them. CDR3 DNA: TGTGCCAGCAGCCTGGGGCAGGGTCACAATGAGCAGTTCTTC. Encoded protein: CASSLGQGHNEQFF.